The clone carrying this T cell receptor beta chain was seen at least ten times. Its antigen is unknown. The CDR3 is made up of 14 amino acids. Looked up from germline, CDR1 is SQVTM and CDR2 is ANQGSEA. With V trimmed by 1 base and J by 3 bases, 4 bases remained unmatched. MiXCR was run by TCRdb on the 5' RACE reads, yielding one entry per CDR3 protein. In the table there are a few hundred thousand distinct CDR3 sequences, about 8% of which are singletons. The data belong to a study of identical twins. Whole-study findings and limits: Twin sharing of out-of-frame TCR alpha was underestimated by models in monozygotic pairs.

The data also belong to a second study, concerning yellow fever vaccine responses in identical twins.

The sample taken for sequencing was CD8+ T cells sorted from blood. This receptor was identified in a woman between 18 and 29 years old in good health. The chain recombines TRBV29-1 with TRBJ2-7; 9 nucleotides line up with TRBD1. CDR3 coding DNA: TGCAGCGTTGAAGGCTGGGGACAGGGCTACGAGCAGTACTTC. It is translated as CSVEGWGQGYEQYF.